Below, one TCR beta chain is given with its context. Its antigen remains unidentified. No qualities accompany the bases; no much larger clone lies one base away. This sample was included in a study of blood T cell repertoires in COVID-19 (dated by TCRdb to about 2020). The study in broad terms: The collaborator samples originated in the United States, Italy and Spain and spanned the acute and convalescent phases of COVID-19. Deeply sampled blood TCRbeta repertoires from subjects exposed to, actively infected with, or recovered from COVID-19 were included in the dataset. The prospective study material was composed of cDNA or gDNA derived from T cells, B-cell-depleted T cells, or PBMCs. The repertoires were released in a freely available public database intended as a resource for research on the immune response to SARS-CoV-2. Samples came from the ongoing ImmuneRACE study (first 160 participants) plus 1,254 subjects from 6 global collaborators. Where HLA class I and class II types were available, the types were taken from metadata supplied by the sample provider, not from assay-based typing. The sample metadata nearly always contained a de-identified subject ID, COVID-19 status, age in years and sex.

At one collaborating source in Seattle, patients were enrolled during active infection and were followed longitudinally through the course of disease. The collaborating institutions used their own protocols to collect whole blood in K2EDTA tubes. For TCRbeta analysis, collaborators shipped samples in one of three forms: frozen whole blood, isolated PBMCs, or DNA extracted from either of those sample types. The CDR3 holds 15 amino acids from the cysteine to the phenylalanine. Of the read, only the CDR3 DNA is kept; its 45 bases are in frame from base 1. Sequences SEHNR (CDR1) and FQNEAQ (CDR2) are obtained from the germline V gene (reference sequence). The V end gives up 4 bases and the J end 6 bases, leaving 8 bases in the junction not matched to a gene. TCRbeta CDR3 regions were amplified from genomic DNA using the immunoSEQ Assay, a bias-controlled multiplex PCR. Per the original workflow: The number of nucleated cells in each sample was estimated by amplification of reference gene primers within the assay. Sequence reads were collapsed and filtered to measure the absolute abundance of every unique TCRbeta CDR3 rearrangement. For each sample, productive Simpson clonality was calculated by taking the square root of Simpson's diversity index across productive rearrangements. This is the immuneACCESS table as TCRdb keeps it, with only in-frame sequences that have V and J called. A part of the clones is gone; compared with another copy, unresolved V genes explain less than half, and the rest is unexplained. The DNA gave D and trimming, while V, J and clone size come from that table. The table for this sample lists 200,000 to 250,000 clones; roughly 82% of them were counted only once. The top ten hold approximately 5.5% of the sample.

Results the study describes overall, beyond this receptor: The quantity of clinical and demographic metadata differed by source and by participant and was supplied without curation.

Source material: peripheral blood. The clonotype comes from a woman of 80 years or more with COVID-19, enrolled during active disease. This chain joins TRBV7-9 to TRBJ1-4, and TRBD1 matches 7 of the central bases. The CDR3 has the sequence CASSYRQGQDEKLFF. The nucleotide sequence reads as follows: TGTGCCAGCAGCTATCGACAGGGCCAGGATGAAAAACTGTTTTTT.